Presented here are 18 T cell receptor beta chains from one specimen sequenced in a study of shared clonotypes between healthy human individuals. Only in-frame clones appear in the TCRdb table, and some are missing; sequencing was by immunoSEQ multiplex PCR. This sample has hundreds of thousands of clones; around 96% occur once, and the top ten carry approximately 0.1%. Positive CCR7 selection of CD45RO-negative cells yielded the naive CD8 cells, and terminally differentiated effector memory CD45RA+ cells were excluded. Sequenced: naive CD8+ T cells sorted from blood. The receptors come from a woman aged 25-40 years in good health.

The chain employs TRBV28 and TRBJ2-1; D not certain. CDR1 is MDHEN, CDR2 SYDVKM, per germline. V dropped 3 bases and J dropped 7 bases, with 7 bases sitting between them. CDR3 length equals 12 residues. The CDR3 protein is CASSFGENEQFF. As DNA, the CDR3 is TGTGCCAGCAGTTTCGGTGAGAATGAGCAGTTCTTC.

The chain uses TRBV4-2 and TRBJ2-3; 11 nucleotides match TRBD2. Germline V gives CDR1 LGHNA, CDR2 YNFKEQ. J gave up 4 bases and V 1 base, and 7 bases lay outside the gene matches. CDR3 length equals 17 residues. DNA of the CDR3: TGTGCCAGCAGCCAAGGGGTAGCGGGAGGGCCCTCAGATACGCAGTATTTT. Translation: CASSQGVAGGPSDTQYF.

CDR3 DNA sequence: TGCGCCAGCAGCTTGGAGGCAATTATAATGGACAGGGCCACTGAAGCTTTCTTT. Residues: CASSLEAIIMDRATEAFF. The chain joins TRBV5-1 to TRBJ1-1; TRBD1 matches at 8 bases. This CDR3 contains 18 residues. Germline trimming cut 0 bases from V and 4 bases from J; bases unmatched to any gene: 14. Germline CDR1 reads SGHRS; CDR2 reads YFSETQ. The full variable domain, with the rest looked up from reference TRBV5-1 and TRBJ1-1, is KAGVTQTPRYLIKTRGQQVTLSCSPISGHRSVSWYQQTPGQGLQFLFEYFSETQRNKGNFPGRFSGRQFSNSRSEMNVSTLELGDSALYLCASSLEAIIMDRATEAFFGQGTRLTVV.

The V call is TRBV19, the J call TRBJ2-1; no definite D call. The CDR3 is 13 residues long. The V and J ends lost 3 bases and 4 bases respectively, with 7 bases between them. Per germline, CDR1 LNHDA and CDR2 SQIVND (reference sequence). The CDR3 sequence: CASSMVGYNEQFF. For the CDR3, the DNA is TGTGCCAGTAGTATGGTCGGATACAATGAGCAGTTCTTC.

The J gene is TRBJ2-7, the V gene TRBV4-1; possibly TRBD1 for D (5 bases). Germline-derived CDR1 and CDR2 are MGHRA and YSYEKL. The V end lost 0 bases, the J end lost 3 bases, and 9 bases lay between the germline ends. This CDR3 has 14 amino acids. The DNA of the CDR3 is TGCGCCAGCAGCCAAGACAGGGAAATCTACGAGCAGTACTTC. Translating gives CASSQDREIYEQYF.

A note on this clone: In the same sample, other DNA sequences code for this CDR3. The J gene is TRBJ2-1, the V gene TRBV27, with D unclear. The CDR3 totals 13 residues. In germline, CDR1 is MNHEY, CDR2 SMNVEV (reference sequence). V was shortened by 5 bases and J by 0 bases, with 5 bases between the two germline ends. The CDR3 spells CASSSSSYNEQFF. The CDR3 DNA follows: TGTGCCAGCAGTAGCAGCTCCTACAATGAGCAGTTCTTC.

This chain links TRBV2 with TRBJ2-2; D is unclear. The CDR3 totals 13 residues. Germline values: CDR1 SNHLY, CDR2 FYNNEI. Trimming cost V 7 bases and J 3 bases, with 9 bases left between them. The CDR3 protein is CASKEAYTGELFF. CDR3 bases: TGTGCCAGCAAGGAAGCTTACACCGGGGAGCTGTTTTTT.

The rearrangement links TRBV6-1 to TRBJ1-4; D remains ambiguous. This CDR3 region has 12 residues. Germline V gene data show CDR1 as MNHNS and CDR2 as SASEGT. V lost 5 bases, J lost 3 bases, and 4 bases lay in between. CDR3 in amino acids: CASSSSNEKLFF. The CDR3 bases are TGTGCCAGCAGTTCGTCTAATGAAAAACTGTTTTTT.

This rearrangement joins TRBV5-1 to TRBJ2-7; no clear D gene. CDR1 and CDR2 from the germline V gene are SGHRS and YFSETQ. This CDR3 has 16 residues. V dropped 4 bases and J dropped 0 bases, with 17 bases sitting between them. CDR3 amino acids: CASSPFVGSSSYEQYF. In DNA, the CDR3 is TGCGCCAGCAGCCCCTTTGTGGGTTCGAGCTCCTACGAGCAGTACTTC.

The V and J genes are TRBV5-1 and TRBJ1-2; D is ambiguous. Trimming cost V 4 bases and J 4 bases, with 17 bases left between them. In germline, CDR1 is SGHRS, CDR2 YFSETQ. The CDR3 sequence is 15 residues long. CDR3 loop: CASSTLQPFGYGYTF. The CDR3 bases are TGCGCCAGCAGCACCCTCCAGCCGTTCGGCTATGGCTACACCTTC. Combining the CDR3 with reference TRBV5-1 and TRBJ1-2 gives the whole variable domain KAGVTQTPRYLIKTRGQQVTLSCSPISGHRSVSWYQQTPGQGLQFLFEYFSETQRNKGNFPGRFSGRQFSNSRSEMNVSTLELGDSALYLCASSTLQPFGYGYTFGSGTRLTVV.

The CDR3 here is CSVEEGGQGAGNEQYF. CDR3 nucleotide sequence: TGCAGCGTTGAAGAAGGCGGACAGGGGGCGGGCAACGAGCAGTACTTC. V gene TRBV29-1 combines with J gene TRBJ2-7, with TRBD1 matching over 11 bases. Per germline, CDR1 SQVTM and CDR2 ANQGSEA. There are 16 residues in the CDR3. Trimming cost V 0 bases and J 5 bases; bases outside gene matches: 9.

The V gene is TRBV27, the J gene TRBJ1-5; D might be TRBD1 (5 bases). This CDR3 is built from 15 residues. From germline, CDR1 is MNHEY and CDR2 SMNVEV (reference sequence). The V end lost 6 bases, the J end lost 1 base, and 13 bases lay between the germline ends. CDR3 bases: TGTGCCAGCAGAACGACAGCCCTGAGCAATCAGCCCCAGCATTTT. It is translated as CASRTTALSNQPQHF.

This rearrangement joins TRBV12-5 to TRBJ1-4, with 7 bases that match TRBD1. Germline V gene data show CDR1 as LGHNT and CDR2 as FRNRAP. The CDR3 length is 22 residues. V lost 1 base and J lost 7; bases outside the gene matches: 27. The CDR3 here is CASGLGRTGRSDSRRLGEKLFF. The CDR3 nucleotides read TGTGCTAGTGGTTTGGGCCGGACAGGACGTTCCGACTCACGAAGGCTGGGTGAAAAACTGTTTTTT.

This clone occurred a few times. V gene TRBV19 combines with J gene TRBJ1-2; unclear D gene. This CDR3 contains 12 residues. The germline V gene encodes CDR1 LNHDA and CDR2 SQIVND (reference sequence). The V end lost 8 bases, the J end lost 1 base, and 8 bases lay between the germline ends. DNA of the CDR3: TGTGCCAGTGATCCGGATAACTATGGCTACACCTTC. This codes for CASDPDNYGYTF. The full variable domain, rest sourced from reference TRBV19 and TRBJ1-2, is DGGITQSPKYLFRKEGQNVTLSCEQNLNHDAMYWYRQDPGQGLRLIYYSQIVNDFQKGDIAEGYSVSREKKESFPLTVTSAQKNPTAFYLCASDPDNYGYTFGSGTRLTVV.

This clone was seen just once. The CDR3 here is CASSYGQGYGYTF. CDR3 bases: TGTGCCAGCAGCTACGGACAGGGATATGGCTACACCTTC. The V and J genes are TRBV5-6 and TRBJ1-2, with 8 bases matching TRBD1. CDR3 length: 13 residues. Trimming took 3 bases from V and 5 from J; bases not matched to a gene: 3. Germline V gives CDR1 SGHDT, CDR2 YYEEEE.

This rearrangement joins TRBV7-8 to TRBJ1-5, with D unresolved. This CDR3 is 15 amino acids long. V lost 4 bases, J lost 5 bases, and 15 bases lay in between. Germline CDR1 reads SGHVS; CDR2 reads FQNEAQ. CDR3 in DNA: TGTGCCAGCAGCTCCGCGGTCGGTGATGATCAGCCCCAGCATTTT. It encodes CASSSAVGDDQPQHF.

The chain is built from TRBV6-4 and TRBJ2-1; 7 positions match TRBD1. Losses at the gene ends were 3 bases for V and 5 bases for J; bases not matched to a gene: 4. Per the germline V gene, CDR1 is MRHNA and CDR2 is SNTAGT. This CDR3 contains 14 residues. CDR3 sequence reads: CASSEPGQNNEQFF. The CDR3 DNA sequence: TGTGCCAGCAGTGAGCCGGGACAGAACAATGAGCAGTTCTTC.

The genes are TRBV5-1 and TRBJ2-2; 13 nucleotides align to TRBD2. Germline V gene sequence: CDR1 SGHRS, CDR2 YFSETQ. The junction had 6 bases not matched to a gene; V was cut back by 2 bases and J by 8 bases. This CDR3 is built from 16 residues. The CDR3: CASSLGLAGVSGELFF. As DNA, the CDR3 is TGCGCCAGCAGCTTAGGACTAGCGGGAGTGTCGGGGGAGCTGTTTTTT.